The 26 T cell receptor beta chains presented below share a single source sample, sequenced in a study of graft-versus-host responses after intestinal transplantation. Sequencing was performed with immunoSEQ multiplex PCR; in TCRdb, only in-frame clones are kept and a portion is missing. The sample lists about 40,000 clones, roughly 89% seen once, with 2% to 2.5% in the top ten. The material sequenced was PBMCs, taken 300 to 320 days after intestinal transplant. The receptors here all came from a human patient who received an intestinal transplant, so some T cells may come from the graft donor.

The gene calls are TRBV10-1 and TRBJ2-7; tentative D call: TRBD1 (5 bases). V lost 6 bases, J lost 4 bases, and 10 bases lay in between. Germline CDR1 is WNHNN and CDR2 is SYGVQD (reference sequence). The CDR3 loop spans 12 amino acids. The CDR3 loop is CASSTGSYEQYF. CDR3 coding DNA: TGCGCCAGCAGCACAGGCTCTTACGAGCAGTACTTC.

The chain is built from TRBV27 and TRBJ1-5; weak D call: TRBD1 (5 bases). Germline V lookup: CDR1 MNHEY, CDR2 SMNVEV (reference sequence). Trimming left V 1 base short and J 2 bases short, with 12 bases between. The length of the CDR3 is 16 residues. CDR3 DNA sequence: TGTGCCAGCAGTTTATACGGGGGGGTCGGCAATCAGCCCCAGCATTTT. It yields the protein CASSLYGGVGNQPQHF.

The rearrangement uses TRBV5-1 and TRBJ2-5, with TRBD1 matching over 8 bases. Looked up from germline, CDR1 is SGHRS and CDR2 is YFSETQ. J was trimmed by 2 bases and V by 0 bases; bases with no gene match: 12. This CDR3 is 18 amino acids long. CDR3 in amino acids: CASSLEAGGGPGQETQYF. The CDR3 region has the DNA TGCGCCAGCAGCTTGGAGGCAGGGGGCGGGCCGGGGCAAGAGACCCAGTACTTC.

The CDR3 DNA reads TGTGCCAGCGCCAGGACTAGCGGGGTAGGGGAGACCCAGTACTTC. It translates to CASARTSGVGETQYF. This chain uses TRBV9 with TRBJ2-5; 12 nucleotides agree with TRBD2. CDR1 SGDLS and CDR2 YYNGEE come from the germline V gene. V shed 7 bases, J shed 5 bases, and the junction held 9 bases outside the gene matches. This CDR3 has 15 residues. Using reference TRBV9 and TRBJ2-5 for the parts outside the CDR3, the full variable domain is DSGVTQTPKHLITATGQRVTLRCSPRSGDLSVYWYQQSLDQGLQFLIQYYNGEERAKGNILERFSAQQFPDLHSELNLSSLELGDSALYFCASARTSGVGETQYFGPGTRLLVL.

The rearrangement links TRBV7-2 to TRBJ1-2; TRBD1 agrees at 7 bases. J gave up 2 bases and V 4 bases, and 10 bases lay outside the gene matches. The CDR3 length is 16 residues. Germline V CDR1 and CDR2: SGHTA, FQGNSA. In DNA, the CDR3 is TGTGCCAGCAGCTCCCCGGACAGGTTGATCAACTATGGCTACACCTTC. As protein: CASSSPDRLINYGYTF. Filled out from reference TRBV7-2 and TRBJ1-2, the complete variable domain reads GAGVSQSPSNKVTEKGKDVELRCDPISGHTALYWYRQSLGQGLEFLIYFQGNSAPDKSGLPSDRFSAERTGGSVSTLTIQRTQQEDSAVYLCASSSPDRLINYGYTFGSGTRLTVV.

This sequence joins TRBV19 and TRBJ1-1, with 9 nucleotides matching TRBD1. This CDR3 contains 18 residues. J gave up 0 bases and V 0 bases, and 8 bases lay outside the gene matches. Germline assignment: CDR1 LNHDA and CDR2 SQIVND (reference sequence). As DNA, the CDR3 is TGTGCCAGTAGTATAGATAACAGGGGGCGCCGGGTGAACACTGAAGCTTTCTTT. Translation: CASSIDNRGRRVNTEAFF. Full variable domain (outside the CDR3, taken from reference TRBV19 and TRBJ1-1): DGGITQSPKYLFRKEGQNVTLSCEQNLNHDAMYWYRQDPGQGLRLIYYSQIVNDFQKGDIAEGYSVSREKKESFPLTVTSAQKNPTAFYLCASSIDNRGRRVNTEAFFGQGTRLTVV.

This chain links TRBV25-1 with TRBJ2-1, with a possible D match to TRBD1 (5 bases). Germline CDR1 is MGHDK and CDR2 is SYGVNS. The CDR3 extends over 15 amino acids. Trimming took off 2 bases at V and 4 bases at J, with 12 bases between the two ends. Here the CDR3 reads CASSEVQGFYNEQFF. CDR3 DNA: TGTGCCAGCAGTGAAGTCCAGGGATTTTACAATGAGCAGTTCTTC.

The chain recombines TRBV29-1 with TRBJ1-1; 11 bases match TRBD1. The length of the CDR3 is 13 residues. Germline CDR1 reads SQVTM; CDR2 reads ANQGSEA. J was trimmed by 4 bases and V by 7 bases; bases with no gene match: 5. CDR3 in DNA: TGCAGCGGGCAGGGGACAGGGGGCACTGAAGCTTTCTTT. Translated: CSGQGTGGTEAFF.

The V call is TRBV4-1, the J call TRBJ1-1; D unclear. The CDR3 totals 14 residues. V was pared by 0 bases and J by 8 bases, with 13 bases between. Germline V CDR1 and CDR2: MGHRA, YSYEKL. This chain's CDR3 is CASSQDFSGAEAFF. The DNA for the CDR3 is TGCGCCAGCAGCCAAGATTTTTCGGGAGCGGAAGCTTTCTTT.

The chain is built from TRBV4-2 and TRBJ1-6; D unclear. The length of the CDR3 is 12 residues. V lost 1 base and J 7 bases, leaving 2 bases between the germline ends. Per germline, CDR1 LGHNA and CDR2 YNFKEQ. The CDR3 DNA reads as TGTGCCAGCAGCCAAGTGAATTCACCCCTCCACTTT. Its translation is CASSQVNSPLHF.

This rearrangement joins TRBV10-3 to TRBJ2-3; TRBD1 is a possible D gene (6 bases). With 5 bases removed from V and 2 bases from J, the gap between germline ends came to 8 bases. Germline CDR1 reads ENHRY; CDR2 reads SYGVKD. The CDR3 consists of 13 residues. In DNA form, the CDR3 reads TGTGCCATCAGTCGACAGGCCACAGATACGCAGTATTTT. It yields the protein CAISRQATDTQYF.

The CDR3 nucleotides read TGTGCCAGCACCCCCTCCGAAGGTCGAACAGATACGCAGTATTTT. Its protein is CASTPSEGRTDTQYF. J is TRBJ2-3 and V is TRBV9; D remains ambiguous. The CDR3 is made up of 15 amino acids. V lost 6 bases and J 3 bases, leaving 17 bases between the germline ends. Per germline, CDR1 SGDLS and CDR2 YYNGEE.

CDR3 nucleotides: TGTGCCAGCAGCTTAGGACTAGATGGCTCCTACGAGCAGTACTTC. It is translated as CASSLGLDGSYEQYF. The chain joins TRBV13 to TRBJ2-7; possibly TRBD2 for D (5 bases). Germline loops: CDR1 PRHDT, CDR2 FYEKMQ (reference sequence). V dropped 0 bases and J dropped 0 bases, with 9 bases sitting between them. The CDR3 totals 15 residues.

This clone was seen more than once but under ten times. The chain links TRBV10-1 to TRBJ1-1; 8 bases fit TRBD1. CDR1 and CDR2 from the germline V gene are WNHNN and SYGVQD (reference sequence). Trimming at V came to 9 bases and at J to 11 bases, leaving 5 bases not matched to a gene. This CDR3 contains 10 residues. The CDR3 DNA sequence: TGCGCCAGTGGGACAGGTGTTGCTTTCTTT. Its translation: CASGTGVAFF.

The chain has TRBV5-1 and TRBJ2-1; 11 bases map to TRBD2. Germline CDR1 and CDR2: SGHRS and YFSETQ. CDR3 length equals 18 residues. With 2 bases clipped from V and 3 bases from J, the junction kept 10 bases outside the gene matches. CDR3 DNA: TGCGCCAGCAGCTTAGAAGGGCTAGCGGGAGGTGGCTACAATGAGCAGTTCTTC. It encodes CASSLEGLAGGGYNEQFF.

This clone was seen a handful of times. The chain carries TRBV9 and TRBJ2-1; perhaps TRBD2 as D (5 bases). Germline V gene sequence: CDR1 SGDLS, CDR2 YYNGEE. This CDR3 region has 14 residues. The V end lost 4 bases, the J end lost 4 bases, and 12 bases lay between the germline ends. CDR3 amino acids: CASSSPGTYNEQFF. The CDR3 DNA reads as TGTGCCAGCAGCTCCCCGGGAACTTACAATGAGCAGTTCTTC. Drawing the rest from reference TRBV9 and TRBJ2-1, the complete variable domain is DSGVTQTPKHLITATGQRVTLRCSPRSGDLSVYWYQQSLDQGLQFLIQYYNGEERAKGNILERFSAQQFPDLHSELNLSSLELGDSALYFCASSSPGTYNEQFFGPGTRLTVL.

The V gene is TRBV4-1, the J gene TRBJ2-1; 8 bases map to TRBD2. CDR1 is MGHRA and CDR2 is YSYEKL in the germline V gene. V gave up 0 bases and J gave up 7 bases; unmatched junction bases: 8. The length of the CDR3 is 16 residues. CDR3 sequence: CASSQDEPGGDNEQFF. Written as DNA, the CDR3 is TGCGCCAGCAGCCAAGATGAGCCGGGAGGGGATAATGAGCAGTTCTTC.

The rearrangement joins TRBV18 to TRBJ2-1, with 9 bases that match TRBD2. CDR1 and CDR2 (germline): KGHSH, LQKENI. Trimming removed 3 bases from V and 3 bases from J; junction bases left unmatched: 12. CDR3 length: 18 amino acids. CDR3 sequence reads: CASSPGRLAVPLYNEQFF. Here the CDR3 DNA reads TGTGCCAGCTCACCCGGCAGACTAGCGGTCCCACTCTACAATGAGCAGTTCTTC.

CDR3 loop: CASNEGFGNEQFF. The CDR3 coding sequence is TGTGCCAGTAATGAGGGTTTTGGGAATGAGCAGTTCTTC. The chain links TRBV19 to TRBJ2-1; the D gene is possibly TRBD2 (5 bases). The CDR3 covers 13 residues. Germline V gene sequence: CDR1 LNHDA, CDR2 SQIVND (reference sequence). V was clipped by 7 bases and J by 7 bases, with 14 bases between them.

The V call is TRBV6-5, the J call TRBJ2-7; 8 bases match TRBD1. The trim removed 1 base at V and 7 bases at J, leaving 12 bases unmatched. CDR1 and CDR2 from the germline V gene are MNHEY and SVGAGI. The CDR3 covers 16 residues. The CDR3 DNA follows: TGTGCCAGCAGTTACTTTTCGCCGCAACAGGGGGGTGAGCAGTACTTC. Amino acids: CASSYFSPQQGGEQYF.

CDR3 region: CASSPPRSSSYEQYF. In DNA, the CDR3 is TGTGCCAGCAGCCCGCCAAGAAGTTCCTCCTACGAGCAGTACTTC. The V and J genes are TRBV13 and TRBJ2-7, with D unresolved. The germline CDR1 and CDR2 sequences are PRHDT and FYEKMQ (reference sequence). With 5 bases removed from V and 0 bases from J, the gap between germline ends came to 14 bases. This CDR3 contains 15 residues.

The V gene is TRBV6-6, the J gene TRBJ2-3; D is unresolved. The CDR3 length is 12 residues. CDR1 is MNHNY, CDR2 SVGAGI, per germline (reference sequence). V shed 5 bases and J shed 3 bases, with 6 bases lying between them. The CDR3 DNA reads as TGTGCCAGCAGTGGGGTAACAGATACGCAGTATTTT. Its protein is CASSGVTDTQYF.

V usage is TRBV7-3 and J usage is TRBJ2-3, with D possibly matching TRBD2 (5 bases). Trimming left V 2 bases short and J 3 bases short, with 9 bases between. Germline V gene sequence: CDR1 SGHTA, CDR2 FQGTGA. The length of the CDR3 is 14 residues. CDR3 residues: CASSLLSGTDTQYF. CDR3 in DNA: TGTGCCAGCAGCTTATTAAGCGGTACAGATACGCAGTATTTT. The variable domain in full, completed from reference TRBV7-3 and TRBJ2-3, reads GAGVSQTPSNKVTEKGKYVELRCDPISGHTALYWYRQSLGQGPEFLIYFQGTGAADDSGLPNDRFFAVRPEGSVSTLKIQRTERGDSAVYLCASSLLSGTDTQYFGPGTRLTVL.

The chain uses TRBV9 and TRBJ2-2, with 9 nucleotides matching TRBD1. The V segment lost 0 bases and the J segment 7 bases; nucleotides outside the gene matches: 7. Germline values: CDR1 SGDLS, CDR2 YYNGEE. The CDR3 has 16 residues. Here the CDR3 reads CASSVATGGADGELFF. The CDR3 DNA follows: TGTGCCAGCAGCGTAGCTACAGGGGGCGCCGACGGGGAGCTGTTTTTT.

This rearrangement joins TRBV5-1 to TRBJ2-3, with 8 positions matching TRBD1. V dropped 4 bases and J dropped 3; count of bases not matched to a gene: 7. Germline V gene sequence: CDR1 SGHRS, CDR2 YFSETQ. This CDR3 is 15 amino acids long. The CDR3 nucleotides read TGCGCCAGCAGCACCGGACAGGGCGGAACAGATACGCAGTATTTT. It codes for CASSTGQGGTDTQYF.

For this clone: Lacking the conserved final phenylalanine or tryptophan, this CDR3 likely reflects a read error. No DNA is shown, since the ends of the CDR3 on it are uncertain; the CDR3 is the one TCRdb lists. The gene calls are TRBV21-1 and TRBJ2-7. TRBV21-1 is marked as a pseudogene. The CDR3 length equals 16 residues, ends included. The CDR3 sequence: CASSPKVGPPQTWPLL.